This TCR beta chain was sequenced in a study of T cells in Graves' hyperthyroidism and ophthalmopathy. Exclusion of patients followed from uncontrolled infection, other autoimmune disease, pregnancy or lactation. With regard to this clonotype: Its antigen is unknown.

Amplification of TCR beta CDR3 regions was performed using RNA transcripts as template. The TCR CDR3 was amplified in a first-round RT-PCR using the HTBI primer set. TCRdb used MiXCR to reprocess the multiplex PCR reads, holding one entry per CDR3 protein. The table has 550,000 to 700,000 distinct CDR3 sequences, 40% to 55% seen once. CDR1 is ENHRY and CDR2 is SYGVKD in the germline V gene. The CDR3 spans 14 residues. V lost 3 bases and J lost 0, with 9 bases in between. General study results and limits: In blood, most of the thyroid clonotypes expanded above 0.001 were also present. Prediction of ophthalmopathy progression came a median approximately 6.6 months pre-onset.

Sequenced input: peripheral blood or thyroid tissue (not recorded which). The rearrangement joins TRBV10-3 to TRBJ2-7, with no clear D. This sequence was found in an adult woman with Graves' disease, either hyperthyroidism or ophthalmopathy (not recorded which). The CDR3 here is CAISEMLYSYEQYF. CDR3 in DNA: TGTGCCATCAGTGAAATGCTATACTCCTACGAGCAGTACTTC.